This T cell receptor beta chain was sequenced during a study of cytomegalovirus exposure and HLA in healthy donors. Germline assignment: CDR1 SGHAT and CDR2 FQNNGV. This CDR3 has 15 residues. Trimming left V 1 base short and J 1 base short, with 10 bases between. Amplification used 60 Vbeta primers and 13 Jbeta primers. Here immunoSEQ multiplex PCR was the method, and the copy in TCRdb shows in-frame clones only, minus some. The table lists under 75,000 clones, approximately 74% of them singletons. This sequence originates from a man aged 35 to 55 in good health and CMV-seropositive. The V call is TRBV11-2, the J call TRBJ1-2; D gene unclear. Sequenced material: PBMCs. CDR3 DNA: TGTGCCAGCAGCTTAGTGGCTGGAGATAACTATGGCTACACCTTC. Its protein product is CASSLVAGDNYGYTF. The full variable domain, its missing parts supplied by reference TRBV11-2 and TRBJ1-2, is EAGVAQSPRYKIIEKRQSVAFWCNPISGHATLYWYQQILGQGPKLLIQFQNNGVVDDSQLPKDRFSAERLKGVDSTLKIQPAKLEDSAVYLCASSLVAGDNYGYTFGSGTRLTVV.